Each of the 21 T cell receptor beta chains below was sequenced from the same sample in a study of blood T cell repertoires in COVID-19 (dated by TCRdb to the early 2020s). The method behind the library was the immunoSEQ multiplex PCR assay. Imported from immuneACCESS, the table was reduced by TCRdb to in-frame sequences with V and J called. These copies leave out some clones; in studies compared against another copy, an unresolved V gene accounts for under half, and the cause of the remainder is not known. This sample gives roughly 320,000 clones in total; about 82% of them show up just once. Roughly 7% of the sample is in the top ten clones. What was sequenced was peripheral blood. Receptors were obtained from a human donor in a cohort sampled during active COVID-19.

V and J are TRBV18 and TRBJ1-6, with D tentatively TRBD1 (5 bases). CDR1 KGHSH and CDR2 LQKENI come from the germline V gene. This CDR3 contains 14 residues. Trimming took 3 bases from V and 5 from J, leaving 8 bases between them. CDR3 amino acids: CASSPTGHNSPLHF. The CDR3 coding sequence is TGTGCCAGCTCACCTACAGGTCATAATTCACCCCTCCACTTT. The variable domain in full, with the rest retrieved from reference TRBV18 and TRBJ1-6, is NAGVMQNPRHLVRRRGQEARLRCSPMKGHSHVYWYRQLPEEGLKFMVYLQKENIIDESGMPKERFSAEFPKEGPSILRIQQVVRGDSAAYFCASSPTGHNSPLHFGNGTRLTVT.

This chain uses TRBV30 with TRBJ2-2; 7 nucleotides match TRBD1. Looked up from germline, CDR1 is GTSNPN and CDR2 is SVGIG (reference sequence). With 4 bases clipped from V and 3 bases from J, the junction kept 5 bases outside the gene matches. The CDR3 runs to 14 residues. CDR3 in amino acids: CAWNKQGYTGELFF. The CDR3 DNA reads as TGTGCCTGGAATAAACAGGGGTACACCGGGGAGCTGTTTTTT. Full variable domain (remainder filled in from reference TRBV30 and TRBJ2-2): SQTIHQWPATLVQPVGSPLSLECTVEGTSNPNLYWYRQAAGRGLQLLFYSVGIGQISSEVPQNLSASRPQDRQFILSSKKLLLSDSGFYLCAWNKQGYTGELFFGEGSRLTVL.

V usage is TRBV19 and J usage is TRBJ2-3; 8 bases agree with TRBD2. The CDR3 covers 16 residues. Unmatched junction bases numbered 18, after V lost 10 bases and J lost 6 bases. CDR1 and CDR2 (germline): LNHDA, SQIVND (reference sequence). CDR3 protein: CATRPRGGTHRDTQYF. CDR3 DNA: TGTGCCACCAGACCTCGCGGGGGGACCCATAGGGATACGCAGTATTTT.

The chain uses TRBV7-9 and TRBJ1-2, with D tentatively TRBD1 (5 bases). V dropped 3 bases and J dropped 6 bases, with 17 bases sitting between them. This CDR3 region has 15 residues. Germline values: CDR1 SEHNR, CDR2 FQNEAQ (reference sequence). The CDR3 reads CASSFSVQGLDGYTF. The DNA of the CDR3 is TGTGCCAGCAGCTTCAGCGTGCAGGGCTTGGATGGCTACACCTTC.

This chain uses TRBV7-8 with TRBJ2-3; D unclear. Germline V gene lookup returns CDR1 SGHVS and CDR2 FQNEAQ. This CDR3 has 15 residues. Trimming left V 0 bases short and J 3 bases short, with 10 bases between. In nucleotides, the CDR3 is TGTGCCAGCAGCTTAGCGCTTAGAAGAACAGATACGCAGTATTTT. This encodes CASSLALRRTDTQYF. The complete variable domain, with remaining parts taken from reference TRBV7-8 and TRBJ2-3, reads GAGVSQSPRYKVAKRGQDVALRCDPISGHVSLFWYQQALGQGPEFLTYFQNEAQLDKSGLPSDRFFAERPEGSVSTLKIQRTQQEDSAVYLCASSLALRRTDTQYFGPGTRLTVL.

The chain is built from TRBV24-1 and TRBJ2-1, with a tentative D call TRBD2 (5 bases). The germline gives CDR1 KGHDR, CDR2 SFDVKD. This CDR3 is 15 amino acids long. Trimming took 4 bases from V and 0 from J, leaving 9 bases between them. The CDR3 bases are TGTGCCACCAGTGACATTGGGAGCTCCTACAATGAGCAGTTCTTC. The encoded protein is CATSDIGSSYNEQFF.

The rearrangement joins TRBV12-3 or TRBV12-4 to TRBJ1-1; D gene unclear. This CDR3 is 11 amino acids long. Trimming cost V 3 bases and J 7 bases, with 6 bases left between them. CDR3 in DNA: TGTGCCAGCAGTTTCGGGGTTGAAGCTTTCTTT. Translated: CASSFGVEAFF.

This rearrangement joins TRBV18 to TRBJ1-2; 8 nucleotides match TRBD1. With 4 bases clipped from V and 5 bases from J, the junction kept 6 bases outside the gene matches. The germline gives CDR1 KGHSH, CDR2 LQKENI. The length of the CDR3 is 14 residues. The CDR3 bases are TGTGCCAGCTCACAAGGACAGGGTGGTTATGGCTACACCTTC. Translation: CASSQGQGGYGYTF.

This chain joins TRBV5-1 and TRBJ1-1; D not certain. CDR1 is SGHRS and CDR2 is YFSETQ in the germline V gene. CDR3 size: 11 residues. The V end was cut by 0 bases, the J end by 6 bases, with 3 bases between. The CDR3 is CASSLGPEAFF. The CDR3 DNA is TGCGCCAGCAGCTTGGGGCCTGAAGCTTTCTTT.

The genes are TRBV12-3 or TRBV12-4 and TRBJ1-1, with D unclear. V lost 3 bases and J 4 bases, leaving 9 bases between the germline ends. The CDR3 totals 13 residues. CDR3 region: CASSFVGVTEAFF. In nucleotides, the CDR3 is TGTGCCAGCAGTTTTGTAGGAGTCACTGAAGCTTTCTTT.

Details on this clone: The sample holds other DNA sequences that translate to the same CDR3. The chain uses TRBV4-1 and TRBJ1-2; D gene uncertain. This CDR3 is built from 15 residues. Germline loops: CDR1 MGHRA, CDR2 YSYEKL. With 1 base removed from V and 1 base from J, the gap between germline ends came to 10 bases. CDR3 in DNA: TGCGCCAGCAGCCAAGGTTTGGTCAGTAACTATGGCTACACCTTC. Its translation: CASSQGLVSNYGYTF.

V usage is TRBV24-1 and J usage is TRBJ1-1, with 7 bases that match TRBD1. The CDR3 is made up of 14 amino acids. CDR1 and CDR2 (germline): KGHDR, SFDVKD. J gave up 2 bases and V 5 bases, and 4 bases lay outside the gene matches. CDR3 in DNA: TGTGCCACCAGTGCAGGGGGGATTAACACTGAAGCTTTCTTT. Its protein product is CATSAGGINTEAFF.

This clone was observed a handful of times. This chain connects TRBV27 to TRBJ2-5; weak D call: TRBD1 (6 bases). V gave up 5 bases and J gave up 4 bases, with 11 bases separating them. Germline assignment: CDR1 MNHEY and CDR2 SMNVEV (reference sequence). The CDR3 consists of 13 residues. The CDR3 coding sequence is TGTGCCAGCAGTCATCAAGGGGGAGAGACCCAGTACTTC. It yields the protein CASSHQGGETQYF.

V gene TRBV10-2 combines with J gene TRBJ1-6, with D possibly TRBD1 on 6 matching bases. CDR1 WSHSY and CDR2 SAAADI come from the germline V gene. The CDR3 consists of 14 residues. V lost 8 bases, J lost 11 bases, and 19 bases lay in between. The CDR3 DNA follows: TGCGCCAGCTCCGGGCCAGGGGAACCAACACCCCTCCACTTT. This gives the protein CASSGPGEPTPLHF.

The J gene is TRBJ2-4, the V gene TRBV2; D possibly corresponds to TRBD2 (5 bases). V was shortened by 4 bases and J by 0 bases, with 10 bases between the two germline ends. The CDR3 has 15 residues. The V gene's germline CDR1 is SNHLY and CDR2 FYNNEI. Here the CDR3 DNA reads TGTGCCAGCAGTGGTGTTAGCGAAGCCAAAAACATTCAGTACTTC. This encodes CASSGVSEAKNIQYF.

In nucleotides, the CDR3 is TGTGCCAGCAGTTACTCGTCCCCTTCAACTAATGAAAAACTGTTTTTT. It translates to CASSYSSPSTNEKLFF. The chain carries TRBV6-5 and TRBJ1-4; D is unclear. There are 16 residues in the CDR3. Germline V gene lookup returns CDR1 MNHEY and CDR2 SVGAGI. V lost 0 bases, J lost 0 bases, and 8 bases lay in between.

This CDR3 is CATSDSLGETQYF. The CDR3 DNA is TGTGCCACCAGTGATAGTCTCGGAGAGACCCAGTACTTC. The chain uses TRBV24-1 and TRBJ2-5; D gene unclear. CDR1 is KGHDR, CDR2 SFDVKD, per germline. V was pared by 3 bases and J by 4 bases, with 8 bases between. The CDR3 length is 13 residues.

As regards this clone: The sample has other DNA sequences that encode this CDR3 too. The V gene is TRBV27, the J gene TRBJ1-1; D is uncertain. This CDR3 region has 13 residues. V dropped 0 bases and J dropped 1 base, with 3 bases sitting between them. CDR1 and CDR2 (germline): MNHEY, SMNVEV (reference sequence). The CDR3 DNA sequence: TGTGCCAGCAGTTTATCCAGGAACACTGAAGCTTTCTTT. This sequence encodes CASSLSRNTEAFF.

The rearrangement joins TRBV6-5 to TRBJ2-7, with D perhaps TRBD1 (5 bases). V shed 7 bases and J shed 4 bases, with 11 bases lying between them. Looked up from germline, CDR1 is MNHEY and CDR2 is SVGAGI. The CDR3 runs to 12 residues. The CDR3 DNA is TGTGCCAGCACGGTAAGGGGTTACGAGCAGTACTTC. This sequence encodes CASTVRGYEQYF.

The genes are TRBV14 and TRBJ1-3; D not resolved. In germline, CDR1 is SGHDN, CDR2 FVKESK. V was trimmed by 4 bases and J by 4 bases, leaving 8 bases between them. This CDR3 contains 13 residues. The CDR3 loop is CASSLREGNTIYF. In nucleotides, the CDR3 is TGTGCCAGCAGCCTCCGGGAGGGAAACACCATATATTTT.

In nucleotides, the CDR3 is TGTGCCAGCAGCAGCACAGGGTACGAGCAGTACTTC. It is translated as CASSSTGYEQYF. The chain uses TRBV14 and TRBJ2-7, with a possible D match to TRBD1 (6 bases). The length of the CDR3 is 12 residues. V was cut by 5 bases and J by 4 bases, with 9 bases left in between. Per the germline V gene, CDR1 is SGHDN and CDR2 is FVKESK.